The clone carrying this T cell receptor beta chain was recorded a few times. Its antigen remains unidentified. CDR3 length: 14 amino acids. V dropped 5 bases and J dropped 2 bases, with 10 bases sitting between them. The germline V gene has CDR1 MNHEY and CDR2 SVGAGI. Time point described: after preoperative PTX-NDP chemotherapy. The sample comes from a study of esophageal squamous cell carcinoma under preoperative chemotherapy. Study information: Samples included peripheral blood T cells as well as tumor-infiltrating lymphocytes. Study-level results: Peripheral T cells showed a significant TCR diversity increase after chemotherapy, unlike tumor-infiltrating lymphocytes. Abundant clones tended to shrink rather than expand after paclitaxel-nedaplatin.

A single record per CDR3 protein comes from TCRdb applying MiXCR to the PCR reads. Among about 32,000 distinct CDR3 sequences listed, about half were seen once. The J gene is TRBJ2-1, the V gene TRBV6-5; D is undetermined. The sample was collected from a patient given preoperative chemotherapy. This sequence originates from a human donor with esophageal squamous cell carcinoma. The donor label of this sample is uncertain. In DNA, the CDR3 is TGTGCCAGCAGTCCCTCGTCAACCTACAATGAGCAGTTCTTC. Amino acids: CASSPSSTYNEQFF.